Below are 17 T cell receptor beta chains sequenced from a single sample in a study of CD8 T cells in Susac syndrome. RNA, at about 0.45 to 1 ug, was reverse transcribed with random hexamers. TCRdb re-called the immunoSEQ multiplex PCR reads with MiXCR, one entry per CDR3 protein. Among around 220,000 distinct CDR3 sequences listed, 80% to 95% were seen once. Material for sequencing was CD8+ T cells from PBMCs. The receptor source for this set is a human donor with multiple sclerosis.

The genes are TRBV5-1 and TRBJ1-2, with 7 bases matching TRBD1. Unmatched junction bases numbered 4, after V lost 4 bases and J lost 4 bases. The V gene's germline CDR1 is SGHRS and CDR2 YFSETQ. The CDR3 runs to 13 residues. CDR3 DNA: TGCGCCAGCAGCCTGGACAGGACCTATGGCTACACCTTC. Amino acids: CASSLDRTYGYTF.

The chain is built from TRBV11-2 and TRBJ2-1; D is perhaps TRBD1 or TRBD2 (6 bases each). V lost 3 bases to trimming and J lost 0 bases, with 15 bases between them. The CDR3 consists of 17 residues. The germline gives CDR1 SGHAT, CDR2 FQNNGV. Here the CDR3 DNA reads TGTGCCAGCAGCTTCCCAAGGGGGAGGAGCTCCTACAATGAGCAGTTCTTC. Translation gives CASSFPRGRSSYNEQFF.

The chain recombines TRBV27 with TRBJ2-1; D possibly matches TRBD1 or TRBD2 (5 bases each). The V end lost 9 bases, the J end lost 3 bases, and 12 bases lay between the germline ends. The CDR3 extends over 13 amino acids. CDR1 and CDR2 (germline): MNHEY, SMNVEV (reference sequence). Here the CDR3 reads CASSGAIYNEQFF. In DNA, the CDR3 is TGTGCCAGTTCCGGGGCTATCTACAATGAGCAGTTCTTC.

The chain recombines TRBV3-1 with TRBJ2-7; TRBD2 is a possible D gene (6 bases). V was trimmed by 5 bases and J by 3 bases, leaving 20 bases between them. This CDR3 contains 16 residues. Germline V lookup: CDR1 LGHDT, CDR2 YNNKEL (reference sequence). The CDR3 DNA is TGTGCCAGCAGCGGAAACCCGGCGGAGGGTCTCTACGAGCAGTACTTC. Translation: CASSGNPAEGLYEQYF.

The chain's CDR3 is CATSRTGGHTGELFF. The CDR3 DNA is TGTGCCACCTCTCGGACAGGGGGCCACACCGGGGAGCTGTTTTTT. This sequence joins TRBV7-9 and TRBJ2-2, with TRBD1 matching 11 bases. V lost 10 bases and J lost 3; bases outside the gene matches: 7. The CDR3 runs to 15 residues. Germline-derived CDR1 and CDR2 are SEHNR and FQNEAQ (reference sequence).

This rearrangement joins TRBV24-1 to TRBJ2-5; 8 nucleotides line up with TRBD2. The CDR3 consists of 16 residues. After removal of 3 bases from V and 4 bases from J, the junction contained 9 bases not matched to a gene. Germline V gene data show CDR1 as KGHDR and CDR2 as SFDVKD. CDR3 nucleotide sequence: TGTGCCACCAGTGATCCAGGGACTAGAGGAGGAGAGACCCAGTACTTC. This codes for CATSDPGTRGGETQYF.

J is TRBJ2-7 and V is TRBV6-2 or TRBV6-3, with 10 bases aligning to TRBD2. The CDR3 length is 14 residues. Per germline, CDR1 MNHEY and CDR2 SVGEGT. V lost 6 bases to trimming and J lost 4 bases; unmatched junction nucleotides: 6. The CDR3 DNA reads as TGTGCCAGCAGCAGTAGCGGGAGGATTTACGAGCAGTACTTC. This translates into CASSSSGRIYEQYF.

The V and J genes are TRBV7-9 and TRBJ1-1, with D hard to call. CDR1 is SEHNR and CDR2 is FQNEAQ in the germline V gene (reference sequence). V was shortened by 6 bases and J by 8 bases, with 13 bases between the two germline ends. CDR3 length: 12 residues. The CDR3 is CASSWTYVEAFF. CDR3 DNA sequence: TGTGCCAGCAGTTGGACGTACGTCGAAGCTTTCTTT.

This rearrangement joins TRBV7-3 to TRBJ1-1; TRBD1 is a possible D gene (6 bases). Germline CDR1 SGHTA, CDR2 FQGTGA. CDR3 length: 15 amino acids. Trimming left V 5 bases short and J 0 bases short, with 13 bases between. CDR3 DNA: TGTGCCAGCAGCATCCGGGGGGGCATGAACACTGAAGCTTTCTTT. Its protein is CASSIRGGMNTEAFF.

The chain's CDR3 is CASSLAGRNEQFF. The CDR3 DNA sequence: TGTGCCAGCAGCTTGGCCGGGCGCAATGAGCAGTTCTTC. The V gene is TRBV5-4, the J gene TRBJ2-1; D remains unclear. This CDR3 comprises 13 residues. Germline loops: CDR1 SGHNT, CDR2 YYREEE (reference sequence). The V end was cut by 0 bases, the J end by 6 bases, with 7 bases between.

The V call is TRBV4-1, the J call TRBJ2-3, with TRBD1 matching over 10 bases. The V gene end was trimmed by 5 bases and the J gene end by 2 bases; junction bases not matched to a gene: 4. CDR1 and CDR2 (germline): MGHRA, YSYEKL. The length of the CDR3 is 15 residues. This CDR3 is CASSEGQGVTDTQYF. The CDR3 DNA follows: TGCGCCAGCAGCGAAGGACAGGGGGTCACAGATACGCAGTATTTT.

This sequence joins TRBV28 and TRBJ1-1, with a weak D call TRBD1 (5 bases). The CDR3 is 13 amino acids. Germline V lookup: CDR1 MDHEN, CDR2 SYDVKM. The CDR3 sequence: CSAALQGGTEAFF. DNA for the CDR3: TGTTCAGCAGCCCTCCAGGGAGGCACTGAAGCTTTCTTT.

This clonotype was seen a single time. The gene calls are TRBV7-8 and TRBJ2-7, with TRBD1 identical over 10 bases. From germline, CDR1 is SGHVS and CDR2 FQNEAQ. CDR3 size: 16 residues. Trimming removed 4 bases from V and 3 bases from J; junction bases left unmatched: 9. CDR3 coding DNA: TGTGCCAGCAGCTCAATAGAGGGGACAGGGGACTACGAGCAGTACTTC. Encoded protein: CASSSIEGTGDYEQYF.

A single count supports this clonotype. V is TRBV7-9 and J is TRBJ2-6; the D gene is possibly TRBD1 (6 bases). Germline values: CDR1 SEHNR, CDR2 FQNEAQ (reference sequence). CDR3 length equals 16 residues. V was cut by 1 base and J by 1 base, with 8 bases left in between. The CDR3 sequence is CASSLVDRSGANVLTF. DNA for the CDR3: TGTGCCAGCAGCTTAGTCGACAGGTCTGGGGCCAACGTCCTGACTTTC.

This clonotype was seen only once. This chain joins TRBV20-1 and TRBJ2-3; D is possibly TRBD1 (6 bases). Per germline, CDR1 DFQATT and CDR2 SNEGSKA (reference sequence). Trimming stripped 7 bases from V and 2 bases from J, with 13 bases between. The length of the CDR3 is 13 residues. This CDR3 reads CSGRDIFTDTQYF. The CDR3 nucleotides read TGCAGTGGCCGGGACATCTTCACAGATACGCAGTATTTT.

The chain couples TRBV5-4 to TRBJ2-1; D is perhaps TRBD1 (6 bases). The CDR3 runs 15 residues. Trimming left V 4 bases short and J 2 bases short, with 13 bases between. CDR1 is SGHNT, CDR2 YYREEE, per germline (reference sequence). The CDR3 loop is CASSPGQPAYNEQFF. Here the CDR3 DNA reads TGTGCCAGCAGCCCCGGACAGCCCGCCTACAATGAGCAGTTCTTC.

The chain carries TRBV4-1 and TRBJ1-5; the D gene is possibly TRBD1 (6 bases). Germline values: CDR1 MGHRA, CDR2 YSYEKL. The CDR3 consists of 14 residues. Trimming removed 5 bases at V and 5 bases at J, with 13 bases between. The DNA for the CDR3 is TGCGCCAGCAGCAAGGGGGGGGGAGATCAGCCCCAGCATTTT. As protein: CASSKGGGDQPQHF.